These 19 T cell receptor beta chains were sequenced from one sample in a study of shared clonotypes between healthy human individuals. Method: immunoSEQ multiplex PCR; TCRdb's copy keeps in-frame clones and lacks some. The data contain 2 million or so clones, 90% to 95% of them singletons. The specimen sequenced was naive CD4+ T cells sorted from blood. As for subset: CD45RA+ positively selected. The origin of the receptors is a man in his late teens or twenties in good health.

CDR3 region: CASSGSQGATGELFF. Written as DNA, the CDR3 is TGTGCCAGCAGTGGATCACAGGGGGCCACCGGGGAGCTGTTTTTT. The chain joins TRBV2 to TRBJ2-2, with 9 bases fitting TRBD1. The CDR3 length is 15 residues. J lost 4 bases, V lost 4 bases, and 4 bases had no gene match. The germline V gene has CDR1 SNHLY and CDR2 FYNNEI.

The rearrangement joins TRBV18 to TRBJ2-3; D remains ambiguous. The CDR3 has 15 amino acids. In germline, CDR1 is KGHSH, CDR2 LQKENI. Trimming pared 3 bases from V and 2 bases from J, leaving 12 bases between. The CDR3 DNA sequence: TGTGCCAGCTCACCCGCGACGGGCCACACAGATACGCAGTATTTT. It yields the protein CASSPATGHTDTQYF.

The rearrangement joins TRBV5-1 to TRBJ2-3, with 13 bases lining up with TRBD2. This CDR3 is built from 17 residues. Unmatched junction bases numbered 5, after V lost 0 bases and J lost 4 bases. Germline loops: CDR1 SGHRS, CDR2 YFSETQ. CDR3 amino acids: CASSLELAGGGADTQYF. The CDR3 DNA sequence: TGCGCCAGCAGCTTGGAACTAGCGGGAGGGGGTGCAGATACGCAGTATTTT.

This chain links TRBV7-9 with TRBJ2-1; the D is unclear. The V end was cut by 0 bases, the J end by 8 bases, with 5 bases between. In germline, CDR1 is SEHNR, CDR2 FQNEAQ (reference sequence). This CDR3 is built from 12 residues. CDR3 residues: CASSLATHEQFF. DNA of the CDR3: TGTGCCAGCAGCTTAGCCACCCATGAGCAGTTCTTC.

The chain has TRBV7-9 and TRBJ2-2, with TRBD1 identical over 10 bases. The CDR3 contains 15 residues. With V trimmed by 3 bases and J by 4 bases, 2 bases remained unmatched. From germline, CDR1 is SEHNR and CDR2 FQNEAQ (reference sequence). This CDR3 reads CASSFWTGGTGELFF. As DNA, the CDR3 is TGTGCCAGCAGCTTCTGGACAGGGGGCACCGGGGAGCTGTTTTTT. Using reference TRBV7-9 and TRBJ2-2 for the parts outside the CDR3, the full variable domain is DTGVSQNPRHKITKRGQNVTFRCDPISEHNRLYWYRQTLGQGPEFLTYFQNEAQLEKSRLLSDRFSAERPKGSFSTLEIQRTEQGDSAMYLCASSFWTGGTGELFFGEGSRLTVL.

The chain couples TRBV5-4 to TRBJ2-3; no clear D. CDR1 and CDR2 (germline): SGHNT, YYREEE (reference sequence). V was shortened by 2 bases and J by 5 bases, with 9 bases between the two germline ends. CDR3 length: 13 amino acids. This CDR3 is CASSFTVIDTQYF. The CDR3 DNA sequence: TGTGCCAGCAGCTTTACAGTAATAGATACGCAGTATTTT.

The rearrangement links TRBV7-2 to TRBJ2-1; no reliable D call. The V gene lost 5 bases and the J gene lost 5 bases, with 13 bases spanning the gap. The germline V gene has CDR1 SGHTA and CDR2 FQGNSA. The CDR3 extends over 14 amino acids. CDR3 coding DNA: TGTGCCAGCAGCCCGAGGACGGAGCACAATGAGCAGTTCTTC. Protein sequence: CASSPRTEHNEQFF.

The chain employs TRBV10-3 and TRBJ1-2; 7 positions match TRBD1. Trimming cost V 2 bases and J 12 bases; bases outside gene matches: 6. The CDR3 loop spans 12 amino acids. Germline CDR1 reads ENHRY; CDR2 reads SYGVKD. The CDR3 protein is CAISEGRGEHTF. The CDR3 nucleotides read TGTGCCATCAGTGAGGGCAGGGGGGAGCACACCTTC.

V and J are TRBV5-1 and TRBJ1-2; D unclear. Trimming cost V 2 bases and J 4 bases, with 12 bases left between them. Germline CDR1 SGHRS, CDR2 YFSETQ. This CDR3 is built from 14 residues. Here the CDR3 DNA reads TGCGCCAGCAGCTTCTCACCGGCCACCTATGGCTACACCTTC. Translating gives CASSFSPATYGYTF.

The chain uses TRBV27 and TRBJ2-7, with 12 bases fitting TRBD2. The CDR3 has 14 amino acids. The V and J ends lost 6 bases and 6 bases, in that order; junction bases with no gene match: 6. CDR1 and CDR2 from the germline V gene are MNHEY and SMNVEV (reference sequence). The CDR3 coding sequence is TGTGCCAGCAGCTCTAGCGGGGGGGCCGCCGAGCAGTACTTC. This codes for CASSSSGGAAEQYF.

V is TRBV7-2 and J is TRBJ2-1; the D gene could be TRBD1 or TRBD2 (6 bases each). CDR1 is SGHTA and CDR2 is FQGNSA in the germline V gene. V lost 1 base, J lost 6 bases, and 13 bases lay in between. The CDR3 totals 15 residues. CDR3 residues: CASSLVIGGGNEQFF. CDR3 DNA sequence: TGTGCCAGCAGCTTAGTAATAGGGGGAGGCAATGAGCAGTTCTTC. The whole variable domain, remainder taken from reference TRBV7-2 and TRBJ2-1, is GAGVSQSPSNKVTEKGKDVELRCDPISGHTALYWYRQSLGQGLEFLIYFQGNSAPDKSGLPSDRFSAERTGGSVSTLTIQRTQQEDSAVYLCASSLVIGGGNEQFFGPGTRLTVL.

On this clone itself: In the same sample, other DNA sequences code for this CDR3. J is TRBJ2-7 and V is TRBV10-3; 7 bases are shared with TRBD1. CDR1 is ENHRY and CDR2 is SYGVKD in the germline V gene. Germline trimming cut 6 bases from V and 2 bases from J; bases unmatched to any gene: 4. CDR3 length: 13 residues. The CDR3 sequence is CAISPGTAYEQYF. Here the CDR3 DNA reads TGTGCCATCAGCCCCGGGACAGCCTACGAGCAGTACTTC.

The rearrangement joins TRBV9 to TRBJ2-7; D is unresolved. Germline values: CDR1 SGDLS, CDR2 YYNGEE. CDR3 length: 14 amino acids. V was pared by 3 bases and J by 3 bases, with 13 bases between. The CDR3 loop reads CASSASAAGYEQYF. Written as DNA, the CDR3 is TGTGCCAGCAGCGCCTCGGCGGCTGGCTACGAGCAGTACTTC.

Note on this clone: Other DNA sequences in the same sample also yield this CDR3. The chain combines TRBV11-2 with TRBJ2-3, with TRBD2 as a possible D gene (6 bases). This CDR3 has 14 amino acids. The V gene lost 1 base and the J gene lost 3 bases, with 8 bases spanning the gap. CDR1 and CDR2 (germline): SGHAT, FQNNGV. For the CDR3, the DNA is TGTGCCAGCAGCTTAGGGGGGAGGACAGATACGCAGTATTTT. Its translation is CASSLGGRTDTQYF.

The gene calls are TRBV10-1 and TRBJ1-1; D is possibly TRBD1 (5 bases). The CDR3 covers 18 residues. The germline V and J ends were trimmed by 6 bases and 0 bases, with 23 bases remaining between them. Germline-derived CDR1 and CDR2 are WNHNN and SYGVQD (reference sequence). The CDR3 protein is CASSGAPGEGNMNTEAFF. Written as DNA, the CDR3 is TGCGCCAGCAGCGGGGCCCCCGGCGAGGGAAACATGAACACTGAAGCTTTCTTT.

In DNA, the CDR3 is TGTGCCTGGAGTGTTCCCGGACTAGCGGGGAACACCGGGGAGCTGTTTTTT. This encodes CAWSVPGLAGNTGELFF. The genes are TRBV30 and TRBJ2-2; 11 bases match TRBD2. Germline V gene lookup returns CDR1 GTSNPN and CDR2 SVGIG (reference sequence). The CDR3 totals 17 residues. The V segment lost 0 bases and the J segment 1 base; nucleotides outside the gene matches: 4.

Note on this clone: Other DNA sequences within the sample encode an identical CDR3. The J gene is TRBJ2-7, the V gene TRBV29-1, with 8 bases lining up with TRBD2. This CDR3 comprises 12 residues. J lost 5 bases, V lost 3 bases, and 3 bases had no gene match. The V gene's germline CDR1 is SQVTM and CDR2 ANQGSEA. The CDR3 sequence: CSVDGGADEQYF. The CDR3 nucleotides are TGCAGCGTTGACGGGGGGGCAGACGAGCAGTACTTC.

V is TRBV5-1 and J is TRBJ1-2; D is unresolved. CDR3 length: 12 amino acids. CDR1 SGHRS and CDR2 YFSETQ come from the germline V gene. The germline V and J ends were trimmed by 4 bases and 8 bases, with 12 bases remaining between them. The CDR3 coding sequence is TGCGCCAGCAGCCTACAAGCGGAGGGCTACACCTTC. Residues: CASSLQAEGYTF.

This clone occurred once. The CDR3 DNA reads TGTGCCAGCGGGGTAGCGGGGTCATCTCAAGAGACCCAGTACTTC. Amino acid sequence: CASGVAGSSQETQYF. The rearrangement joins TRBV9 to TRBJ2-5; 8 bases are shared with TRBD2. The CDR3 contains 15 residues. The trim removed 7 bases at V and 2 bases at J, leaving 10 bases unmatched. Looked up from germline, CDR1 is SGDLS and CDR2 is YYNGEE.